The 9 T cell receptor beta chains given below trace back to one sample, sequenced in a study of T cells in Graves' hyperthyroidism and ophthalmopathy. RNA transcripts yielded amplified TCR beta CDR3 regions. The TCR CDR3 was amplified in a first-round RT-PCR using the HTBI primer set. TCRdb passed the multiplex PCR reads through MiXCR, listing each CDR3 protein once. This sample has around 340,000 distinct CDR3 sequences, with roughly 18% found just once. The material sequenced was blood. These receptor sequences come from a woman aged 45 to 65 with Graves' hyperthyroidism.

The genes are TRBV15 and TRBJ1-3; 10 positions agree with TRBD1. The CDR3 contains 18 residues. CDR1 and CDR2 (germline): LNHNV, YYDKDF (reference sequence). J lost 0 bases, V lost 1 base, and 6 bases had no gene match. The CDR3 nucleotides read TGTGCCACCAGCAGAGGGGGACAGGGGCCTCTCTCTGGAAACACCATATATTTT. Amino acid sequence: CATSRGGQGPLSGNTIYF.

This clonotype was seen only a few times. The chain links TRBV12-3 or TRBV12-4 to TRBJ2-5, with D perhaps matching TRBD1 (5 bases). This CDR3 is built from 14 residues. Trimming cost V 2 bases and J 5 bases, with 12 bases left between them. The CDR3 DNA reads TGTGCCAGCAGTTTAACAGCAGGGCGGGAGACCCAGTACTTC. This encodes CASSLTAGRETQYF.

The rearrangement uses TRBV6-2 or TRBV6-3 and TRBJ1-2; the match to TRBD1 covers 9 bases. This CDR3 is built from 16 residues. CDR1 and CDR2 from the germline V gene are MNHEY and SVGEGT. J gave up 3 bases and V 2 bases, and 7 bases lay outside the gene matches. This CDR3 is CASSYRTGVFDYGYTF. The DNA for the CDR3 is TGTGCCAGCAGTTACAGGACAGGGGTATTTGACTATGGCTACACCTTC.

This chain connects TRBV19 to TRBJ2-3, with 8 bases that match TRBD2. The CDR3 has 17 amino acids. The V segment lost 6 bases and the J segment 6 bases; nucleotides outside the gene matches: 17. The V gene's germline CDR1 is LNHDA and CDR2 SQIVND (reference sequence). This CDR3 reads CASSPGSVERGPDTQYF. DNA for the CDR3: TGTGCCAGTAGCCCAGGTTCGGTGGAGCGGGGGCCGGATACGCAGTATTTT.

This clonotype was seen at least ten times. The V gene is TRBV3-1, the J gene TRBJ2-5; no clear D. V lost 1 base, J lost 4 bases, and 10 bases lay in between. The CDR3 covers 14 residues. Germline lookup yields CDR1 LGHDT and CDR2 YNNKEL (reference sequence). The CDR3 loop reads CASSQGQVRETQYF. Written as DNA, the CDR3 is TGTGCCAGCAGCCAAGGGCAGGTCCGAGAGACCCAGTACTTC.

In this sample, this clonotype turned up once. No conserved phenylalanine or tryptophan ends this CDR3, so it is likely a read error. The CDR3 loop is CAISELTGQETQYL. The CDR3 coding sequence is TGTGCCATCAGTGAGTTGACGGGCCAAGAGACCCAGTACCTC. The rearrangement uses TRBV10-3 and TRBJ2-5, with unresolved D. Germline V lookup: CDR1 ENHRY, CDR2 SYGVKD. The CDR3 is 14 amino acids. Trimming pared 1 base from V and 1 base from J, leaving 7 bases between.

As regards this clonotype: A much larger clone lies a single base off, so this may be a read error. V and J are TRBV28 and TRBJ1-5; D is undetermined. The DNA end is a closer match to TRBJ2-3, so the J assignment may be wrong. This CDR3 has 14 residues. Germline V lookup: CDR1 MDHEN, CDR2 SYDVKM. The CDR3 nucleotides are TGTGCCAGCAGTTTATTCAGAACAAATCAGCCCCAGTATTTT. Its translation: CASSLFRTNQPQYF.

This chain connects TRBV20-1 to TRBJ2-3; 8 positions match TRBD1. The CDR3 covers 14 residues. With 0 bases clipped from V and 5 bases from J, the junction kept 4 bases outside the gene matches. Germline V CDR1 and CDR2: DFQATT, SNEGSKA (reference sequence). CDR3 sequence reads: CSARDPTGEDTQYF. CDR3 coding DNA: TGCAGTGCTAGAGATCCGACAGGGGAAGATACGCAGTATTTT.

As concerns this clonotype: Compared with germline, one end of the junction differs, possibly owing to a read error. This chain connects TRBV18 to TRBJ1-1; tentatively, D is TRBD1 (6 bases). Germline CDR1 is KGHSH and CDR2 is LQKENI. This CDR3 has 13 amino acids. The CDR3 loop reads CACSPQGNTEAFF. The DNA for the CDR3 is TGTGCCTGCTCACCACAGGGGAACACTGAAGCTTTCTTT.